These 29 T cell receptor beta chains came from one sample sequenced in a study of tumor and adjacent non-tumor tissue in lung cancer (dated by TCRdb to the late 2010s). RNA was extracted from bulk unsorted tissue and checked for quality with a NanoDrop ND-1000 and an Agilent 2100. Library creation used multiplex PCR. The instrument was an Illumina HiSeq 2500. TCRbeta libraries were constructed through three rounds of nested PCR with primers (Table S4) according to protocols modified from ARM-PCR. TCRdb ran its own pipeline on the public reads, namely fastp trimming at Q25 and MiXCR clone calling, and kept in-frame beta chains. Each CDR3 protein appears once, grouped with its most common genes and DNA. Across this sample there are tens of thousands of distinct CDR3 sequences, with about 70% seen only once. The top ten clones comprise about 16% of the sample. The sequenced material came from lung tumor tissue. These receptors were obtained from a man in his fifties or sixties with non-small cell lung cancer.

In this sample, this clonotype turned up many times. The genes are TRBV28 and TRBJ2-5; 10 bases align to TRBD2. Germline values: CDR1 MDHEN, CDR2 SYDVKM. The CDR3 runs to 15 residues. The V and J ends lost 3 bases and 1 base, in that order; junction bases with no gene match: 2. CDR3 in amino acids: CASSLPSGSQETQYF. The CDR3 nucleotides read TGTGCCAGCAGTTTGCCTAGCGGGAGCCAAGAGACCCAGTACTTC.

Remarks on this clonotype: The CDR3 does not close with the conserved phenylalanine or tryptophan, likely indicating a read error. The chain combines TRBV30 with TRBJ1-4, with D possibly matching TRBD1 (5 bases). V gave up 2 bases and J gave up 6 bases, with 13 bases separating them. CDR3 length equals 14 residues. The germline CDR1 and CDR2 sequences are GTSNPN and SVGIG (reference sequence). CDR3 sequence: CAWSPGPGDEKLFL. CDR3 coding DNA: TGTGCCTGGAGTCCGGGACCGGGGGATGAAAAACTGTTTTTA.

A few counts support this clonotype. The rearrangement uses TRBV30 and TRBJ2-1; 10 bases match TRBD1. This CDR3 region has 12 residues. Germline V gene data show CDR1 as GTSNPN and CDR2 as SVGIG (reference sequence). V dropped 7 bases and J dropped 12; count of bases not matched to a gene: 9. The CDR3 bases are TGTGCCTTCCCACCGGGGACAGGGGCGCAGTTCTTC. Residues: CAFPPGTGAQFF.

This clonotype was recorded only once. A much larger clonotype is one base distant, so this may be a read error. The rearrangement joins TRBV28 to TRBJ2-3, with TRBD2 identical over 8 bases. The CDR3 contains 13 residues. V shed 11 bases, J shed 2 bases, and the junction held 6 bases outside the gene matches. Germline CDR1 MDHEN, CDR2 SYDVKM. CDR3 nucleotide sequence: TGTGCCTCCATGCGGGAGGACACAGATACGCAGTATTTT. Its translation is CASMREDTDTQYF.

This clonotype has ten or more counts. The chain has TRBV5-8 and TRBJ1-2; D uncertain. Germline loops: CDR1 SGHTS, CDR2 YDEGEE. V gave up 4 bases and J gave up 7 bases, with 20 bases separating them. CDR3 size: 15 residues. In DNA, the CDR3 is TGTGCCAGCAGCCCCCCCGTTGGACGCCCGGCTGGCTACACCTTC. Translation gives CASSPPVGRPAGYTF.

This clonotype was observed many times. The CDR3 here is CAISENRNYGYTF. In DNA, the CDR3 is TGTGCCATCAGTGAGAACAGGAACTATGGCTACACCTTC. The chain couples TRBV10-3 to TRBJ1-2, with D possibly TRBD1 on 5 matching bases. This CDR3 region has 13 residues. Trimming left V 2 bases short and J 2 bases short, with 6 bases between. Germline values: CDR1 ENHRY, CDR2 SYGVKD.

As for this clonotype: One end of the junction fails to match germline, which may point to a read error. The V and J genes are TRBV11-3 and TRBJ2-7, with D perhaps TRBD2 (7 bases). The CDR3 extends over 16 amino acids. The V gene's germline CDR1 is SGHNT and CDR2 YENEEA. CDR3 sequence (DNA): TGTGTCAGCAGCCGGAGGGGGACTACGCGCTTCCCCGAGCAGTATTTC. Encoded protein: CVSSRRGTTRFPEQYF.

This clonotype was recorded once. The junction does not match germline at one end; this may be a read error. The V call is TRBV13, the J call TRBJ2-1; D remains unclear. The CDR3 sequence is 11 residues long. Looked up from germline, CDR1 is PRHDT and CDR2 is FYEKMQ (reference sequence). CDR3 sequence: CVSRPCNEQSF. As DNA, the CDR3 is TGTGTCAGCAGACCATGCAATGAGCAGTCCTTC.

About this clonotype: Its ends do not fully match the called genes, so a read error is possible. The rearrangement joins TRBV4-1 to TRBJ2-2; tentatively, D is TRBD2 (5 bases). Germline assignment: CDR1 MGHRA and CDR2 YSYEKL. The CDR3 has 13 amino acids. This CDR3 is CSSSQRTPGKLFF. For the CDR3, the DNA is TGCTCCAGCAGCCAGCGGACTCCCGGGAAGCTGTTTTTT.

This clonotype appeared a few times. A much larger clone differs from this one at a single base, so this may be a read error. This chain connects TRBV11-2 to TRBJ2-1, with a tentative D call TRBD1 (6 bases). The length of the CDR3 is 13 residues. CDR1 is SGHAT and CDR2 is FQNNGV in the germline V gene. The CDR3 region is CTSSTGTPNEQFF. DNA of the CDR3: TGTACCAGCAGCACGGGGACACCGAATGAGCAGTTCTTC.

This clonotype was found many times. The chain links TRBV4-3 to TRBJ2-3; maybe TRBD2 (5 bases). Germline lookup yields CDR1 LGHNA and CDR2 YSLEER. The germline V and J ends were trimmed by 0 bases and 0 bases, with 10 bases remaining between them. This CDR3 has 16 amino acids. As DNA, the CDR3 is TGCGCCAGCAGCCAAGAACTAGACGGGAGCACAGATACGCAGTATTTT. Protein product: CASSQELDGSTDTQYF.

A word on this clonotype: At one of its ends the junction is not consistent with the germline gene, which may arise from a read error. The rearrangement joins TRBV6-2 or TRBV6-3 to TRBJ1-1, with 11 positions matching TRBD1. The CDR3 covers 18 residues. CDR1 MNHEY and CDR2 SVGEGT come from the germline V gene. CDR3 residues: CPSSYPRTGGRGRIRAFF. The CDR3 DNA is TGTCCCAGCAGTTATCCCCGGACAGGGGGCAGAGGGCGCATCCGAGCCTTCTTT.

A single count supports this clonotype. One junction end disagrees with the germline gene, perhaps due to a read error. The CDR3: CAISLRRGAYEQYF. CDR3 bases: TGTGCCATCAGCCTCCGACGGGGGGCCTACGAGCAGTACTTC. J is TRBJ2-7 and V is TRBV11-3; 7 positions agree with TRBD2. The CDR3 covers 14 residues. CDR1 SGHNT and CDR2 YENEEA come from the germline V gene. Looking up the rest from reference TRBV11-3 and TRBJ2-7 gives the full variable domain: EAGVVQSPRYKIIEKKQPVAFWCNPISGHNTLYWYLQNLGQGPELLIRYENEEAVDDSQLPKDRFSAERLKGVDSTLKIQPAELGDSAVYLCAISLRRGAYEQYFGPGTRLTVT.

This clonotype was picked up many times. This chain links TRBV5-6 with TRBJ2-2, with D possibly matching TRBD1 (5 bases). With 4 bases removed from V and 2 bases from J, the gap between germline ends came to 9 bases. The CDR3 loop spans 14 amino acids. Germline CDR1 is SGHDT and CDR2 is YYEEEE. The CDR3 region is CASSAGHNTGELFF. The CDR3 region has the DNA TGTGCCAGCAGCGCAGGACACAACACCGGGGAGCTGTTTTTT.

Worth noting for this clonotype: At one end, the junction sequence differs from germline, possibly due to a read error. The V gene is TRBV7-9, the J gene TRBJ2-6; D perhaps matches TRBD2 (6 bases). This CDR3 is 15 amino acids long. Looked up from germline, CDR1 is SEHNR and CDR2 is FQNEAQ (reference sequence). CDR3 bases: TGTGCCAGCAGCCCGTCGGGAGCTGGGGTCAACGTCCTGACGTTC. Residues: CASSPSGAGVNVLTF.

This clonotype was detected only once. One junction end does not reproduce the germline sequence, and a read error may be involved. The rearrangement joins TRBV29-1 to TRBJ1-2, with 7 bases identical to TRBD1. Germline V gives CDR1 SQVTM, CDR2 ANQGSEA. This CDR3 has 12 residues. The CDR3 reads CSARDSGYGHTF. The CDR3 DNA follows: TGTAGCGCTAGGGACAGCGGCTATGGCCACACCTTC. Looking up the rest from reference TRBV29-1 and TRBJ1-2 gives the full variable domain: SAVISQKPSRDICQRGTSLTIQCQVDSQVTMMFWYRQQPGQSLTLIATANQGSEATYESGFVIDKFPISRPNLTFSTLTVSNMSPEDSSIYLCSARDSGYGHTFGSGTRLTVV.

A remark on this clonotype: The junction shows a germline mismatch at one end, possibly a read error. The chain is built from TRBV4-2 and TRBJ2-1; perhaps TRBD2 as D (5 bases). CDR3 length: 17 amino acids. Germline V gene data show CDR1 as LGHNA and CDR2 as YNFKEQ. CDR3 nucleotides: TGTACCAGCAGCCAGGCCCTAGAGGGAGAGACCTACAATGAGCAGTTCTTC. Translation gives CTSSQALEGETYNEQFF.

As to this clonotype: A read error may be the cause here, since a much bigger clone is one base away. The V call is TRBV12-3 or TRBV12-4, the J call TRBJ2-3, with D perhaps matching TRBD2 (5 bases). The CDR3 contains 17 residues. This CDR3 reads CVSSPGVVSRWADTQYF. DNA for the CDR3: TGTGTCAGCAGTCCCGGGGTAGTATCTAGGTGGGCAGATACGCAGTATTTT.

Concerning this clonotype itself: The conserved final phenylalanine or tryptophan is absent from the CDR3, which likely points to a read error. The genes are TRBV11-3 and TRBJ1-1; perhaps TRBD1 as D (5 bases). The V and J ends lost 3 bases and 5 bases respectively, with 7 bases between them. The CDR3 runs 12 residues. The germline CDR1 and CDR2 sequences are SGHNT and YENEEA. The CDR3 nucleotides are TGTGCCAGCAGCTTCGGGGGGACTGAAGCTTTCATA. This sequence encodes CASSFGGTEAFI.

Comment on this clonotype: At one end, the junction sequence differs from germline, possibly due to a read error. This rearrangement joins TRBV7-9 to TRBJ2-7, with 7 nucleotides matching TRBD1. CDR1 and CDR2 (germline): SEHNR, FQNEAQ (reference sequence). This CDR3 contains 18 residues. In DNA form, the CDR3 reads TGTGCCAGCAGCCAAGGCGGCACGGACAGGCCGCCATTTTACGAGCAATACTTC. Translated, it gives CASSQGGTDRPPFYEQYF.

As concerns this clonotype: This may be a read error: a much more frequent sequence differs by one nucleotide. CDR3 in DNA: TGTGCCAGCAATTGGGGACTAGCGGGAGTTTTCTATGAGCAGTTCTTC. Its protein is CASNWGLAGVFYEQFF. This chain connects TRBV6-2 or TRBV6-3 to TRBJ2-1; 14 bases agree with TRBD2. Per germline, CDR1 MNHEY and CDR2 SVGEGT. V lost 7 bases and J lost 8; bases outside the gene matches: 10. The CDR3 sequence is 16 residues long.

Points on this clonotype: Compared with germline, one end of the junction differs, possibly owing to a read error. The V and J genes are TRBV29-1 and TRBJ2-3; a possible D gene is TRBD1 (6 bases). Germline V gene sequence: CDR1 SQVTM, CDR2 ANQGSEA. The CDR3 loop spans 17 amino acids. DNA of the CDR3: TGCAGCGTTGTCTTTTTGGACAGTGGGGATAGCATAGATACGCAGTATTTT. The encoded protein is CSVVFLDSGDSIDTQYF.

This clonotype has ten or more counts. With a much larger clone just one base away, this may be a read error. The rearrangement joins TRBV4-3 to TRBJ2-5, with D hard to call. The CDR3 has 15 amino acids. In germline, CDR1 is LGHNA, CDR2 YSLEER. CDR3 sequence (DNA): TGCGCCAGCAGCCAAGTAGTTTCAGTTGGAGAGACCCGGTACTTC. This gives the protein CASSQVVSVGETRYF.

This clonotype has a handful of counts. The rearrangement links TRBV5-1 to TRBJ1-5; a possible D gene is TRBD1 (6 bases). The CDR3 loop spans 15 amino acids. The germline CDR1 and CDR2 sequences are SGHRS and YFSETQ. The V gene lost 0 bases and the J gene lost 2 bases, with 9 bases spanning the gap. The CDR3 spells CASSLAGHGNQPQHF. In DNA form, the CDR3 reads TGCGCCAGCAGCTTGGCGGGACATGGCAATCAGCCCCAGCATTTT.

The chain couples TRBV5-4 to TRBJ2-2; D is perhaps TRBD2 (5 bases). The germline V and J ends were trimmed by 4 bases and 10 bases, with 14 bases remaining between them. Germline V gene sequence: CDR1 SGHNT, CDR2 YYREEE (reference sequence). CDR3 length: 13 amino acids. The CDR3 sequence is CASSTGLAVELFF. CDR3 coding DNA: TGTGCCAGCAGCACCGGACTGGCCGTGGAGCTGTTTTTT.

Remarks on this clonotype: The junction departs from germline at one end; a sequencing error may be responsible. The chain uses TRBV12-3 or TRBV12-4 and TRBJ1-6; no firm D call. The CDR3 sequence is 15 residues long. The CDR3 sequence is CASSDANSYNSPLYF. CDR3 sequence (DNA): TGTGCCAGCAGTGATGCTAACTCCTATAATTCACCCCTCTACTTT.

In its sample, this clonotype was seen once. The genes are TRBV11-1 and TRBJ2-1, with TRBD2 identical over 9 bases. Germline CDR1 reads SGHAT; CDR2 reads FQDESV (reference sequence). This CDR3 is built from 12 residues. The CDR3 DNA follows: TGTGTCACCTTAGCGGGGGTGAATAAGCAGTTCTTC. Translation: CVTLAGVNKQFF. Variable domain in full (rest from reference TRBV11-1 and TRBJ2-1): EAEVAQSPRYKITEKSQAVAFWCDPISGHATLYWYRQILGQGPELLVQFQDESVVDDSQLPKDRFSAERLKGVDSTLKIQPAELGDSAMYLCVTLAGVNKQFFGPGTRLTVL.

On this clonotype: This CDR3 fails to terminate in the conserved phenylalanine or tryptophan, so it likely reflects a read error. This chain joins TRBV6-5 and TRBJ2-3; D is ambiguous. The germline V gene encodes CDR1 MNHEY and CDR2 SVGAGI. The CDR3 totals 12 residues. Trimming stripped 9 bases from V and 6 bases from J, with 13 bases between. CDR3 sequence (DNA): TGTGCCAGAAGCCACAGTAGGGATACGCAGTATTTG. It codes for CARSHSRDTQYL.

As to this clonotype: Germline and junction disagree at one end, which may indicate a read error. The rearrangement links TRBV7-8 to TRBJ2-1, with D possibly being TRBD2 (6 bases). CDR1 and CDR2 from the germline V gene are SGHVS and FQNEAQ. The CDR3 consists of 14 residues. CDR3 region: CAYSPRWRGDEQIF. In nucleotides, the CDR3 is TGTGCCTACAGTCCCAGATGGCGGGGTGATGAGCAGATCTTC.